What follows is one TCR beta chain and its context. As yet, its antigen is unknown. TCRdb recomputed calls from the RT-PCR reads with MiXCR, one row per CDR3 protein. The table has about 530,000 distinct CDR3 sequences, about 12% seen once. This sample is drawn from a study of response to subunit inactivated influenza vaccine. Study observations and caveats: That few new T cells are recruited by each seasonal influenza vaccination was the authors' suggestion.

The TCR originated in a man in his fifties who received an inactivated influenza vaccine. Sample: PBMCs from blood, taken on the day of vaccination.

The CDR3 loop reads CASSQEGGSGNTIYF. CDR3 bases: TGTGCCAGCAGCCAAGAAGGGGGCTCTGGAAACACCATATATTTT. The chain uses TRBV4-2 and TRBJ1-3; D perhaps matches TRBD1 (6 bases). Germline values: CDR1 LGHNA, CDR2 YNFKEQ. The CDR3 loop spans 15 amino acids. Trimming cost V 0 bases and J 0 bases, with 6 bases left between them.